A selection of T cell receptor beta chains follows, all from one sample in a study of metastatic and nonmetastatic thyroid tumors. TCRdb used MiXCR to call clones anew from the PCR reads. The sample lists about 14,000 clones, approximately 19% occurring once. Sequencing was carried out using blood. Receptors originate from a female donor with papillary thyroid cancer or a benign thyroid nodule (not recorded which). Some clones in this sample may be carry-over from other donors' samples. CDR3s include the opening cysteine and the closing phenylalanine or tryptophan. D genes are given only for firm matches. The size of a clone is reported for some rows only, either as once, few or many, or as a class for expanded clones.

-	TRBV7-3	-	TRBJ2-7	CASSLMGQGPYEQYF	TGTGCCAGCAGCTTAATGGGGCAGGGGCCCTACGAGCAGTACTTC
many	TRBV28	-	TRBJ2-5	CASSLLETQYF	TGTGCCAGCAGTTTACTCGAGACCCAGTACTTC
many	TRBV13	-	TRBJ1-2	CASSQERSYGYTF	TGTGCCAGCAGCCAAGAAAGAAGCTATGGCTACACCTTC
many	TRBV30	-	TRBJ2-2	CAVSDREGGELFF	TGTGCCGTATCGGACAGGGAGGGCGGGGAGCTGTTTTTT
many	TRBV9	TRBD1	TRBJ2-1	CASSEGGQVYNEQFF	TGTGCCAGCAGCGAGGGGGGACAGGTCTACAATGAGCAGTTCTTC
few	TRBV9	TRBD2	TRBJ2-7	CASSGAKGGSYEQYF	TGTGCCAGCAGCGGTGCCAAGGGCGGGAGTTACGAGCAGTACTTC
many	TRBV9	-	TRBJ2-2	CASSPPGGAHTGELFF	TGTGCCAGCAGCCCCCCCGGGGGAGCGCACACCGGGGAGCTGTTTTTT
many	TRBV4-1	-	TRBJ1-1	CASSQIAEGGTEAFF	TGCGCCAGCAGCCAGATTGCGGAAGGGGGCACTGAAGCTTTCTTT
many	TRBV5-6	-	TRBJ1-5	CASSLGWTQEVVQPQHF	TGTGCCAGCAGCTTGGGGTGGACCCAGGAGGTGGTTCAGCCCCAGCATTTT
-	TRBV10-2	TRBD1	TRBJ2-7	CASTAQGKYEQYF	TGCGCCAGCACAGCACAGGGGAAATACGAGCAGTACTTC
few	TRBV10-2	TRBD1	TRBJ2-3	CASIKGATDTQYF	TGCGCCAGCATAAAGGGGGCCACAGATACGCAGTATTTT
few	TRBV20-1	TRBD2	TRBJ2-2	CSARIRGRETTGELFF	TGCAGTGCTAGAATAAGAGGGCGGGAGACCACCGGGGAGCTGTTTTTT
many	TRBV12-3/TRBV12-4	-	TRBJ2-4	CASRRTASSSKNIQYF	TGTGCCAGCAGAAGAACAGCTAGTTCCTCCAAAAACATTCAGTACTTC
many	TRBV2	-	TRBJ1-5	CASSEIRGARASQHF	TGTGCCAGCAGTGAGATCCGGGGGGCGAGAGCGTCCCAGCATTTT
medium-sized	TRBV6-5	TRBD2	TRBJ2-7	CASSSRTSGGNSYEQYF	TGTGCCAGCAGTTCCAGGACTAGCGGAGGGAACTCCTACGAGCAGTACTTC
many	TRBV7-9	-	TRBJ2-3	CASSPDSTDTQYF	TGTGCCAGCAGCCCCGACAGCACAGATACGCAGTATTTT
-	TRBV6-8	TRBD2	TRBJ2-3	CASGTEYTQYF	TGCGCCAGCGGGACGGAGTATACGCAGTATTTT
medium-sized	TRBV6-1	-	TRBJ2-5	CASRGGGRLETQYF	TGTGCCAGCAGGGGAGGGGGGAGATTAGAGACCCAGTACTTC
-	TRBV20-1	-	TRBJ1-3	CSAETGDSGNTIYF	TGCAGTGCTGAGACCGGGGACTCTGGAAACACCATATATTTT
many	TRBV7-7	-	TRBJ2-1	CASSPQGPEYNEQFF	TGTGCTAGCAGCCCCCAGGGGCCAGAATACAATGAGCAGTTCTTC
many	TRBV19	-	TRBJ1-1	CASSIQINTEAFF	TGTGCCAGTAGTATACAGATAAACACTGAAGCTTTCTTT
few	TRBV28	-	TRBJ2-6	CASSPSGANVLTF	TGTGCCAGCAGCCCCTCTGGGGCCAACGTCCTGACTTTC
many	TRBV18	-	TRBJ2-7	CASSPDQGYEQYF	TGTGCCAGCTCACCAGATCAGGGCTACGAGCAGTACTTC
-	TRBV30	-	TRBJ2-2	CAWSVGAGWPGELFF	TGTGCCTGGAGTGTGGGAGCAGGGTGGCCCGGGGAGCTGTTTTTT
few	TRBV24-1	TRBD2	TRBJ2-3	CATSYRGAGGRPDTQYF	TGTGCCACCAGTTACCGAGGTGCGGGGGGCCGACCAGATACGCAGTATTTT
many	TRBV20-1	TRBD2	TRBJ2-3	CSASASGGTDTQYF	TGCAGTGCTAGTGCTAGCGGGGGCACAGATACGCAGTATTTT
many	TRBV4-1	-	TRBJ1-1	CASSQAVRTEAFF	TGCGCCAGCAGCCAAGCCGTGCGGACTGAAGCTTTCTTT
many	TRBV6-2/TRBV6-3	TRBD2	TRBJ2-1	CASQGDSGSNEQFF	TGTGCCAGCCAGGGCGATAGCGGGAGTAATGAGCAGTTCTTC
many	TRBV29-1	TRBD2	TRBJ2-5	CSVEGERGRRETQYF	TGCAGCGTTGAAGGAGAGCGGGGGCGGCGAGAGACCCAGTACTTC
medium-sized	TRBV6-2/TRBV6-3	TRBD2	TRBJ2-3	CASSIAGPIGTDTQYF	TGTGCCAGCAGTATAGCGGGCCCGATAGGAACAGATACGCAGTATTTT
few	TRBV6-1	-	TRBJ1-3	CASTQPGGGNTIYF	TGTGCCAGCACCCAACCGGGAGGTGGAAACACCATATATTTT
-	TRBV19	TRBD1	TRBJ1-5	CASKGTGNSNQPQHF	TGTGCCAGTAAAGGGACAGGGAATAGCAATCAGCCCCAGCATTTT
-	TRBV28	-	TRBJ1-1	CASSFSRLGDTEAFF	TGTGCCAGCAGTTTTTCACGGTTGGGGGACACTGAAGCTTTCTTT
many	TRBV5-1	-	TRBJ2-5	CASSLTIEETQYF	TGCGCCAGCAGTTTGACCATCGAGGAGACCCAGTACTTC
medium-sized	TRBV20-1	-	TRBJ2-7	CSARGLVAYEQYF	TGCAGTGCTAGAGGTCTAGTTGCCTACGAGCAGTACTTC
many	TRBV5-5	-	TRBJ2-5	CASSLLIGLWQTQYF	TGTGCCAGCAGCTTACTAATCGGGCTATGGCAGACCCAGTACTTC
-	TRBV30	-	TRBJ1-1	CAWSVSRDTEAFF	TGTGCCTGGAGTGTATCGCGGGACACTGAAGCTTTCTTT
many	TRBV7-2	-	TRBJ2-1	CASSLSAGPNEQFF	TGTGCCAGCAGCTTAAGTGCAGGGCCTAACGAGCAGTTCTTC
medium-sized	TRBV6-4	TRBD1	TRBJ2-6	CASSNTGGSGANVLTF	TGTGCCAGCTCAAATACAGGGGGCTCTGGGGCCAACGTCCTGACTTTC
few	TRBV20-1	-	TRBJ2-7	CSARDGEGIPYEQYF	TGCAGTGCTAGAGATGGAGAGGGTATCCCCTACGAGCAGTACTTC
-	TRBV9	-	TRBJ2-1	CASSGMSGQNEVFF	TGTGCCAGCAGCGGAATGTCAGGGCAGAATGAGGTGTTCTTC
few	TRBV12-3/TRBV12-4	-	TRBJ2-1	CASSLASGVEQFF	TGTGCCAGCAGTTTAGCGTCGGGGGTCGAGCAGTTCTTC
-	TRBV27	TRBD2	TRBJ2-2	CASTPLAATGELFF	TGTGCCAGTACACCACTAGCGGCTACCGGGGAGCTGTTTTTT
many	TRBV30	-	TRBJ2-1	CARARGSIYNEQFF	TGTGCACGGGCGAGGGGTAGTATCTACAATGAGCAGTTCTTC
many	TRBV20-1	-	TRBJ1-4	CSAPFSGWALEKLFF	TGCAGTGCTCCTTTCTCGGGCTGGGCACTCGAAAAACTGTTTTTT
many	TRBV5-1	-	TRBJ2-5	CASSLVYQETQYF	TGCGCCAGCAGCTTGGTCTACCAAGAGACCCAGTACTTC
many	TRBV30	-	TRBJ1-3	CAWRVWGNTIYF	TGTGCCTGGAGGGTGTGGGGAAACACCATATATTTT
-	TRBV11-2	TRBD1	TRBJ2-7	CASSYTFGQGGTYEQYF	TGTGCCAGCAGCTACACCTTTGGACAGGGGGGGACGTACGAGCAGTACTTC
many	TRBV5-4	-	TRBJ1-6	CASSLGGRDSPLHF	TGTGCCAGCAGCTTGGGGGGGAGGGATTCACCCCTCCACTTT
once	TRBV18	-	TRBJ1-1	CASSAKNTEAFF	TGTGCCAGCTCAGCCAAAAACACTGAAGCTTTCTTT
many	TRBV5-5	TRBD2	TRBJ2-5	CASSFGLAGSEETQYF	TGTGCCAGCAGCTTCGGACTAGCGGGATCGGAAGAGACCCAGTACTTC
-	TRBV7-8	TRBD2	TRBJ2-5	CASSLGTAGEQETQYF	TGTGCCAGCAGCTTAGGTACGGCGGGGGAACAAGAGACCCAGTACTTC
few	TRBV2	-	TRBJ2-7	CASAPPAYEQYF	TGTGCCAGCGCCCCCCCCGCCTACGAGCAGTACTTC
-	TRBV15	-	TRBJ2-7	CATSIYFGTKYF	TGTGCCACCAGCATATATTTCGGGACGAAGTACTTC
many	TRBV2	-	TRBJ1-1	CASSDLVWGTEAFF	TGTGCCAGCAGTGATCTAGTATGGGGCACTGAAGCTTTCTTT
many	TRBV12-3/TRBV12-4	TRBD2	TRBJ2-5	CASSAGTSGEATQYF	TGTGCCAGCAGCGCGGGGACTAGCGGGGAAGCGACCCAGTACTTC
many	TRBV11-3	-	TRBJ1-2	CASSLTPTEYGYTF	TGTGCCAGCAGCTTAACACCGACAGAGTATGGCTACACCTTC